This T cell receptor beta chain appears in the sequencing data of a study of blood T cells in healthy people across ages. The wider study: For every two T cells, template switching captured about one barcoded beta molecule.

There are a few counts of this clonotype. Germline lookup yields CDR1 MNHNS and CDR2 SASEGT. Deletions cut 4 bases from V and 9 bases from J, with 16 bases between. CDR3 length equals 15 residues. It was with a sample-barcoded 5' primer and a J-beta primer mix that a second PCR of about 6 to 11 cycles was run. Template switching added a 12-random-nucleotide identifier to every cDNA molecule. In TCRdb, the 5' RACE reads were re-called with MiXCR into one record per CDR3 protein. The table shows about 1.4 million distinct CDR3 sequences, with almost 60% occurring only once. Material for sequencing was blood. The TCR originated in a man aged 18-30 years in good health. The V call is TRBV6-1, the J call TRBJ1-6, with D possibly TRBD1 on 6 matching bases. CDR3 sequence: CASSAYRAGGSPLHF. CDR3 coding DNA: TGTGCCAGCAGTGCTTACAGGGCGGGTGGTTCACCCCTCCACTTT.